The 17 T cell receptor beta chains reported below all come from one sample, sequenced in a study of T cell repertoires in cytomegalovirus infection. TCRdb ran MiXCR on the reads and lists one entry per CDR3 protein. The sample shows about 530,000 distinct CDR3 sequences, more than 20% of them seen only once. The sequenced material came from PBMCs. Every receptor here comes from a human donor in good health (CMV status not recorded). Some clones in this sample may be carry-over from other donors' samples.

This rearrangement joins TRBV5-8 to TRBJ2-7; 9 bases line up with TRBD2. CDR3 length: 16 residues. Trimming cost V 0 bases and J 4 bases; bases outside gene matches: 8. Looked up from germline, CDR1 is SGHTS and CDR2 is YDEGEE. The CDR3 loop reads CASSLGPSTSGYEQYV. The CDR3 bases are TGTGCCAGCAGCTTGGGACCCTCGACTAGCGGTTACGAGCAGTACGTC.

This clonotype was detected only a few times. V usage is TRBV6-2 or TRBV6-3 and J usage is TRBJ2-3, with D hard to call. The germline gives CDR1 MNHEY, CDR2 SVGEGT. V shed 7 bases and J shed 0 bases, with 11 bases lying between them. This CDR3 region has 14 residues. CDR3 in DNA: TGTGCCAGCACCACGACTTTTAGCACAGATACGCAGTATTTT. This gives the protein CASTTTFSTDTQYF.

This clonotype appeared a few times. The V call is TRBV4-1, the J call TRBJ2-1; D is unclear. The CDR3 contains 12 residues. Germline-derived CDR1 and CDR2 are MGHRA and YSYEKL. The V end lost 0 bases, the J end lost 8 bases, and 5 bases lay between the germline ends. CDR3 protein: CASSQDKYEQFF. In DNA, the CDR3 is TGCGCCAGCAGCCAAGATAAATATGAGCAGTTCTTC.

This chain links TRBV24-1 with TRBJ2-2; TRBD1 is a possible D gene (6 bases). V lost 3 bases to trimming and J lost 0 bases, with 10 bases between them. The CDR3 contains 16 residues. CDR1 is KGHDR, CDR2 SFDVKD, per germline. The CDR3: CATSDADSTNTGELFF. CDR3 DNA: TGTGCCACCAGTGATGCGGACAGTACGAACACCGGGGAGCTGTTTTTT.

This clonotype was counted a few times. This rearrangement joins TRBV6-1 to TRBJ1-1, with 8 bases aligning to TRBD1. J was trimmed by 1 base and V by 5 bases; bases with no gene match: 18. Germline V gene data show CDR1 as MNHNS and CDR2 as SASEGT. The CDR3 totals 19 residues. Written as DNA, the CDR3 is TGTGCCAGCAGTAGGTACTCCCGAAGACAGGGGCTAGCGAACACTGAAGCTTTCTTT. Translation gives CASSRYSRRQGLANTEAFF.

The gene calls are TRBV20-1 and TRBJ2-5; 7 positions agree with TRBD2. This CDR3 contains 16 residues. V shed 1 base, J shed 0 bases, and the junction held 8 bases outside the gene matches. The germline V gene encodes CDR1 DFQATT and CDR2 SNEGSKA (reference sequence). CDR3 DNA sequence: TGCAGTGCTAGAGTTCCAGCGGGAAGGTACCAAGAGACCCAGTACTTC. It yields the protein CSARVPAGRYQETQYF.

This clonotype was seen repeatedly, ten times or more. J is TRBJ1-4 and V is TRBV7-2; TRBD1 is a possible D gene (5 bases). The V and J ends lost 1 base and 7 bases respectively, with 13 bases between them. Germline V gene lookup returns CDR1 SGHTA and CDR2 FQGNSA. CDR3 length equals 15 residues. The CDR3, as DNA: TGTGCCAGCAGCTTAGAGACTCCCGGGGGTGAAAAACTGTTTTTT. This gives the protein CASSLETPGGEKLFF.

There are many counts of this clonotype. This sequence joins TRBV4-1 and TRBJ1-5; D unclear. The germline CDR1 and CDR2 sequences are MGHRA and YSYEKL. CDR3 length: 14 residues. Between the trimmed V and J ends, which lost 6 bases and 5 bases, there was a span of 14 bases. The CDR3 region is CASSLAGTYQPQHF. CDR3 bases: TGCGCCAGCAGTCTAGCGGGAACCTATCAGCCCCAGCATTTT.

This clonotype has a handful of counts. The chain is built from TRBV27 and TRBJ2-7, with 9 bases matching TRBD1. Germline trimming cut 5 bases from V and 5 bases from J; bases unmatched to any gene: 7. The CDR3 has 14 residues. CDR1 and CDR2 (germline): MNHEY, SMNVEV (reference sequence). This CDR3 reads CASSPRTGADEQYV. DNA for the CDR3: TGTGCCAGCAGTCCCAGGACAGGGGCCGACGAGCAGTACGTC.

A few counts support this clonotype. The V call is TRBV2, the J call TRBJ2-1, with 9 bases aligning to TRBD2. CDR3 length: 16 residues. Germline CDR1 is SNHLY and CDR2 is FYNNEI. V lost 4 bases to trimming and J lost 4 bases; unmatched junction nucleotides: 8. CDR3: CASSARLAAEYNEQFF. Here the CDR3 DNA reads TGTGCCAGCAGTGCTCGACTAGCGGCGGAATACAATGAGCAGTTCTTC.

This clonotype appeared a few times. The chain joins TRBV7-8 to TRBJ2-1, with 8 bases fitting TRBD1. Looked up from germline, CDR1 is SGHVS and CDR2 is FQNEAQ. V dropped 5 bases and J dropped 4; count of bases not matched to a gene: 7. This CDR3 spans 15 amino acids. CDR3 amino acids: CASSVGQGSYNEQFF. The CDR3 region has the DNA TGTGCCAGCAGCGTCGGACAGGGCTCTTACAATGAGCAGTTCTTC.

The genes are TRBV30 and TRBJ1-6, with 8 positions matching TRBD1. The V gene's germline CDR1 is GTSNPN and CDR2 SVGIG (reference sequence). V shed 1 base, J shed 4 bases, and the junction held 9 bases outside the gene matches. The CDR3 loop spans 17 amino acids. In nucleotides, the CDR3 is TGTGCCTGGAGTGACCCTCGGACAGGGTTGTATAATTCACCCCTCCACTTT. This codes for CAWSDPRTGLYNSPLHF.

The chain links TRBV20-1 to TRBJ2-5; D is uncertain. This CDR3 region has 13 residues. Germline V gives CDR1 DFQATT, CDR2 SNEGSKA (reference sequence). The V gene lost 5 bases and the J gene lost 1 base, with 11 bases spanning the gap. The CDR3 bases are TGCAGTGCTTCAACGACTGGCCAAGAGACCCAGTACTTC. Translating it yields CSASTTGQETQYF.

The chain is built from TRBV12-3 or TRBV12-4 and TRBJ1-5, with unresolved D. The CDR3 length is 16 residues. Trimming left V 2 bases short and J 2 bases short, with 13 bases between. This chain's CDR3 is CASSLLRAQGNQPQHF. CDR3 sequence (DNA): TGTGCCAGCAGTTTACTACGGGCGCAGGGCAATCAGCCCCAGCATTTT.

This clonotype was observed a handful of times. The chain combines TRBV19 with TRBJ1-4; D perhaps matches TRBD1 (6 bases). The CDR3 sequence is 16 residues long. V was cut by 8 bases and J by 10 bases, with 26 bases left in between. Germline assignment: CDR1 LNHDA and CDR2 SQIVND (reference sequence). The CDR3 loop reads CASQVVSGTRVGKLFF. The CDR3 DNA sequence: TGTGCCAGTCAAGTTGTGAGCGGGACACGCGTTGGAAAACTGTTTTTT.

The chain combines TRBV19 with TRBJ2-7, with D perhaps TRBD1 or TRBD2 (5 bases each). This CDR3 is 15 amino acids long. The ends were cut back, 4 bases at V and 7 bases at J, with 20 bases in the middle. From germline, CDR1 is LNHDA and CDR2 SQIVND (reference sequence). The CDR3 is CASSTTWDPRGEQYF. The CDR3, as DNA: TGTGCCAGTAGTACAACCTGGGACCCTCGTGGAGAGCAGTACTTC.

This clonotype came up once. The V call is TRBV5-1, the J call TRBJ2-3; 9 positions agree with TRBD1. CDR1 and CDR2 (germline): SGHRS, YFSETQ. The J segment lost 6 bases and the V segment lost 0 bases, leaving 5 bases of the junction unmatched. The CDR3 loop spans 15 amino acids. As DNA, the CDR3 is TGCGCCAGCAGCTTGGGGGACAGGGCGGCGGATACGCAGTATTTT. Amino acids: CASSLGDRAADTQYF. The entire variable domain, with the rest obtained from reference TRBV5-1 and TRBJ2-3, is as follows: KAGVTQTPRYLIKTRGQQVTLSCSPISGHRSVSWYQQTPGQGLQFLFEYFSETQRNKGNFPGRFSGRQFSNSRSEMNVSTLELGDSALYLCASSLGDRAADTQYFGPGTRLTVL.